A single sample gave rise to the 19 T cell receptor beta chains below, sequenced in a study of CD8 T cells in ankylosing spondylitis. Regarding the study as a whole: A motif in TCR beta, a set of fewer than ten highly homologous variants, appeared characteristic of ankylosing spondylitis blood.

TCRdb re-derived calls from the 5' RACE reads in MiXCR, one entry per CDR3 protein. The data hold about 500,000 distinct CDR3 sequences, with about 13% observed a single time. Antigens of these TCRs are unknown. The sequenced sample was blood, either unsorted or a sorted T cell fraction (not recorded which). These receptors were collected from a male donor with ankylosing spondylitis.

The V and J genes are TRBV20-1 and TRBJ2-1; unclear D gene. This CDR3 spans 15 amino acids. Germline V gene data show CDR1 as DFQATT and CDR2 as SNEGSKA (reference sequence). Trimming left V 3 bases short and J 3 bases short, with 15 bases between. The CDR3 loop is CSASVSPYNYNEQFF. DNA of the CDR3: TGCAGTGCTAGCGTTTCCCCATACAACTACAATGAGCAGTTCTTC.

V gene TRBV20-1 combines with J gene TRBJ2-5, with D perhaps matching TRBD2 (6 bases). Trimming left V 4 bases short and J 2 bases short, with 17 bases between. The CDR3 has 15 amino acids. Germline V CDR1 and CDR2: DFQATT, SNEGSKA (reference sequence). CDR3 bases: TGCAGTGCTACCAGACTAGTCACTCCACAAGAGACCCAGTACTTC. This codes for CSATRLVTPQETQYF.

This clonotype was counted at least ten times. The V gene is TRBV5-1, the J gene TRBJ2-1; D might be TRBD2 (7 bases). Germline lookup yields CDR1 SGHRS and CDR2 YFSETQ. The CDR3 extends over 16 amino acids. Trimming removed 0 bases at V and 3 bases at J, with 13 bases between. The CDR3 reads CASSLVSGGYYNEQFF. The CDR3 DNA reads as TGCGCCAGCAGCTTGGTATCGGGGGGCTACTACAATGAGCAGTTCTTC.

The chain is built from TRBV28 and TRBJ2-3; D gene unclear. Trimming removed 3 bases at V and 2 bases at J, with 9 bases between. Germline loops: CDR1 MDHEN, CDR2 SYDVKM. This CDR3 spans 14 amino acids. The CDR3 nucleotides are TGTGCCAGCAGTTTTGTGCAGTTCACAGATACGCAGTATTTT. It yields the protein CASSFVQFTDTQYF.

In nucleotides, the CDR3 is TGTGCCAGCAGCTTAGGTGGCGGGAGAGTCACAGATACGCAGTATTTT. This sequence encodes CASSLGGGRVTDTQYF. The chain is built from TRBV11-2 and TRBJ2-3; 7 nucleotides agree with TRBD2. The CDR3 is made up of 16 amino acids. With V trimmed by 1 base and J by 2 bases, 6 bases remained unmatched. Looked up from germline, CDR1 is SGHAT and CDR2 is FQNNGV.

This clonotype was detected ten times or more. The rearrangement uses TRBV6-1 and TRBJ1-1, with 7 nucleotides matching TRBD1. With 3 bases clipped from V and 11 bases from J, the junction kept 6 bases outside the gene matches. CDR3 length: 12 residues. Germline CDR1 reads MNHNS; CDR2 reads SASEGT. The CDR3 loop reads CASSDWTGRAFF. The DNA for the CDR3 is TGTGCCAGCAGTGACTGGACAGGACGTGCTTTCTTT.

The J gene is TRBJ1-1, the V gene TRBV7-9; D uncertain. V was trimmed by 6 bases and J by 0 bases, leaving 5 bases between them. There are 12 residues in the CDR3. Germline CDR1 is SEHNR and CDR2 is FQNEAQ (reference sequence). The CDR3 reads CASRSMNTEAFF. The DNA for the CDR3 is TGTGCCAGCAGGTCCATGAACACTGAAGCTTTCTTT.

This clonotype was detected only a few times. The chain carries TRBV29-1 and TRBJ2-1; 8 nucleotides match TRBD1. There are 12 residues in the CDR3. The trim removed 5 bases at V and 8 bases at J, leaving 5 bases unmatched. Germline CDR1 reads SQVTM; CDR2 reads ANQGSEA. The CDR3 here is CSVMQGAHEQFF. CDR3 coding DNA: TGCAGCGTTATGCAGGGGGCACATGAGCAGTTCTTC.

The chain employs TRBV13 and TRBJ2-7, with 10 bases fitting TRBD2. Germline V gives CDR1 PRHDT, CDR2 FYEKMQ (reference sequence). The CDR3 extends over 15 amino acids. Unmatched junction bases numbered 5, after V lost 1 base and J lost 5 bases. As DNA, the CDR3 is TGTGCCAGCAGCTTAGCTAGCGGGAGTCCGGACGAGCAGTACTTC. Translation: CASSLASGSPDEQYF.

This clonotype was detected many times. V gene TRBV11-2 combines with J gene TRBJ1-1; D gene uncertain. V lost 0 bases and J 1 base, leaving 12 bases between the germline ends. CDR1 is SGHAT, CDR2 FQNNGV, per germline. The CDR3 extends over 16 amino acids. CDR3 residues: CASSLDFARENTEAFF. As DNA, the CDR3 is TGTGCCAGCAGCTTAGATTTCGCAAGGGAGAACACTGAAGCTTTCTTT.

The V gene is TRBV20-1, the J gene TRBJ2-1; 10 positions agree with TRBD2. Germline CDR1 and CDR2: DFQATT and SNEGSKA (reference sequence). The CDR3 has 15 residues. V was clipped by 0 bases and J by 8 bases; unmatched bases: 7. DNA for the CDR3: TGCAGTGCTAGAGATCTACTAGCGGGAACGGATGAGCAGTTCTTC. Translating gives CSARDLLAGTDEQFF.

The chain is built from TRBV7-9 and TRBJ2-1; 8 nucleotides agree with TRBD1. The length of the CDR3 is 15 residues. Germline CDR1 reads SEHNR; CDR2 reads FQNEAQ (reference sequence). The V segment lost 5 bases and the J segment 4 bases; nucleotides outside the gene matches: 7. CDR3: CASSPTGGNYNEQFF. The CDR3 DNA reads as TGTGCCAGCAGCCCAACAGGGGGTAATTACAATGAGCAGTTCTTC.

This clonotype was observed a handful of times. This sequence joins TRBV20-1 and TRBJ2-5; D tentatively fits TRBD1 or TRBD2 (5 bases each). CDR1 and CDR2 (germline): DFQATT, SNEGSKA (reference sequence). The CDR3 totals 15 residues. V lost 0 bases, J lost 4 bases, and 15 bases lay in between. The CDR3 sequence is CSARDHGLGGETQYF. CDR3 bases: TGCAGTGCTAGAGATCACGGCCTTGGGGGAGAGACCCAGTACTTC.

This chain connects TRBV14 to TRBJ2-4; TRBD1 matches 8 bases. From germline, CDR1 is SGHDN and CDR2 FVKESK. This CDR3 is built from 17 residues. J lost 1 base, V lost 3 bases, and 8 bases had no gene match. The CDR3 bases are TGTGCCAGCAGCCATTCGGACAGGGAGTTGGCCAAAAACATTCAGTACTTC. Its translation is CASSHSDRELAKNIQYF. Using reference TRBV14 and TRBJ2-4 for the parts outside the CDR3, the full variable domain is EAGVTQFPSHSVIEKGQTVTLRCDPISGHDNLYWYRRVMGKEIKFLLHFVKESKQDESGMPNNRFLAERTGGTYSTLKVQPAELEDSGVYFCASSHSDRELAKNIQYFGAGTRLSVL.

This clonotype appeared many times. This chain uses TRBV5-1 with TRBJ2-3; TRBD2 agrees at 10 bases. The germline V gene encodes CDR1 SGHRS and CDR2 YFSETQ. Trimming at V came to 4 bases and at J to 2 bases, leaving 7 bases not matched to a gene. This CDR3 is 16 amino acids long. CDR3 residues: CASSIDSGRTTDTQYF. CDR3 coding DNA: TGCGCCAGCAGCATCGATAGCGGGAGGACCACAGATACGCAGTATTTT.

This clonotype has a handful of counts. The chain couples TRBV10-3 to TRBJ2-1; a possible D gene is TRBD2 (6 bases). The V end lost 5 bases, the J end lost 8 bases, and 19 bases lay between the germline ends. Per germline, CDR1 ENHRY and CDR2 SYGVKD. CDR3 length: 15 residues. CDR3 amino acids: CAISNSGILGDEQFF. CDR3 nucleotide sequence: TGTGCCATCAGTAATAGCGGCATCTTAGGTGATGAGCAGTTCTTC.

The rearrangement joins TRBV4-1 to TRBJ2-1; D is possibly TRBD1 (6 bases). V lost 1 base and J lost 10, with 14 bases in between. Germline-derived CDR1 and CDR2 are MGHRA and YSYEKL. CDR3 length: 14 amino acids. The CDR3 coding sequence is TGCGCCAGCAGCCAAGGGACAGTTCGTGTGGAGCAGTTCTTC. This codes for CASSQGTVRVEQFF.

The CDR3 sequence is CSAMFTGDNSYNEQFF. In nucleotides, the CDR3 is TGCAGTGCAATGTTTACGGGAGATAACTCCTACAATGAGCAGTTCTTC. The V and J genes are TRBV20-1 and TRBJ2-1, with D possibly TRBD2 on 6 matching bases. CDR1 is DFQATT, CDR2 SNEGSKA, per germline (reference sequence). This CDR3 has 16 residues. The V gene lost 6 bases and the J gene lost 0 bases, with 18 bases spanning the gap.

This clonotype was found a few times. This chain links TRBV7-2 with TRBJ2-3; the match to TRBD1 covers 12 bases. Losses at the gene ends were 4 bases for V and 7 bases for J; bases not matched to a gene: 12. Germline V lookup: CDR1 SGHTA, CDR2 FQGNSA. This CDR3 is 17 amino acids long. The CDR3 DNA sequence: TGTGCCAGCAGCTCATTAGGGGGGACAGGGGGCTTTAATACGCAGTATTTT. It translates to CASSSLGGTGGFNTQYF.